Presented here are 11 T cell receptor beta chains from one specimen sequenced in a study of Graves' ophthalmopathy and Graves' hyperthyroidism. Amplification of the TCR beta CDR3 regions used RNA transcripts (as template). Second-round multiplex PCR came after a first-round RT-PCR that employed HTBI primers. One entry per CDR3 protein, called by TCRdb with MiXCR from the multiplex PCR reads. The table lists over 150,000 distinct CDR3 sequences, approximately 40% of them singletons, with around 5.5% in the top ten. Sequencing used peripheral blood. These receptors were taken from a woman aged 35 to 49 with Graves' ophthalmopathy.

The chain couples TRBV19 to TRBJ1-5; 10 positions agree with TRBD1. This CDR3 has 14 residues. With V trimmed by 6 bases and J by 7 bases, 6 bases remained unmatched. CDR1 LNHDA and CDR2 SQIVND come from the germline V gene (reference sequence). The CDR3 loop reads CASSSDRGWQPQHF. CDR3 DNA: TGTGCCAGTAGCTCGGACAGGGGGTGGCAGCCCCAGCATTTT. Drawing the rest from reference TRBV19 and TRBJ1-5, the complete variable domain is DGGITQSPKYLFRKEGQNVTLSCEQNLNHDAMYWYRQDPGQGLRLIYYSQIVNDFQKGDIAEGYSVSREKKESFPLTVTSAQKNPTAFYLCASSSDRGWQPQHFGDGTRLSIL.

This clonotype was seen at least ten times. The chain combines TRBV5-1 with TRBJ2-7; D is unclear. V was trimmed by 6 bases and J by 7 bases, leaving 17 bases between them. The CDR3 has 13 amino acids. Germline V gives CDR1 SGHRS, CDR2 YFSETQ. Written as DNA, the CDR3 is TGCGCCAGCAAGTTTCCAGGAGCTTGGGAGCAGTACTTC. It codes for CASKFPGAWEQYF.

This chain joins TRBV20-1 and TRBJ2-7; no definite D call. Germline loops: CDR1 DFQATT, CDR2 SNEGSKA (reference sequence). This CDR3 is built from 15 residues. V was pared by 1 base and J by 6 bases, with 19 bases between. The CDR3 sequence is CSARGSGPSRPEQYF. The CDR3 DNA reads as TGCAGTGCTAGAGGCTCGGGTCCGTCCAGGCCCGAGCAGTACTTC.

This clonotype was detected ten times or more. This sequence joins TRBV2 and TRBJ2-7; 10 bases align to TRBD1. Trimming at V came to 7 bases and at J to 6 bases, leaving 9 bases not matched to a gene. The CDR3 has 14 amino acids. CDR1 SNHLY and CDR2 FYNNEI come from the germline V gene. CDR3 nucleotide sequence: TGTGCCAGCACCTGGGGACAGGGGAGCGGCGAGCAGTACTTC. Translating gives CASTWGQGSGEQYF.

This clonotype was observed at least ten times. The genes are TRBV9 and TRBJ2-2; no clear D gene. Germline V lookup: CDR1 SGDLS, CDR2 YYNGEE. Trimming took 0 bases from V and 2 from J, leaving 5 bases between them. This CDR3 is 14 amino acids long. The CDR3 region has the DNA TGTGCCAGCAGCGTAGCTGAAAACACCGGGGAGCTGTTTTTT. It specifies CASSVAENTGELFF. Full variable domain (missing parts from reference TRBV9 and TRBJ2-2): DSGVTQTPKHLITATGQRVTLRCSPRSGDLSVYWYQQSLDQGLQFLIQYYNGEERAKGNILERFSAQQFPDLHSELNLSSLELGDSALYFCASSVAENTGELFFGEGSRLTVL.

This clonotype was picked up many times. The CDR3 protein is CASSSDRSGEQYF. Here the CDR3 DNA reads TGTGCCAGCAGCTCTGACAGGTCGGGAGAGCAGTACTTC. This chain links TRBV7-9 with TRBJ2-7; D is possibly TRBD1 (6 bases). The V and J ends lost 4 bases and 7 bases respectively, with 14 bases between them. Germline loops: CDR1 SEHNR, CDR2 FQNEAQ (reference sequence). The CDR3 contains 13 residues.

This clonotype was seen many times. CDR3 in amino acids: CASSPAPVGSPYEQYF. The CDR3 nucleotides are TGTGCCAGCTCACCTGCCCCCGTGGGATCCCCCTACGAGCAGTACTTC. The chain combines TRBV18 with TRBJ2-7; D ambiguous. Germline CDR1 and CDR2: KGHSH and LQKENI. Trimming cost V 3 bases and J 2 bases, with 17 bases left between them. This CDR3 is built from 16 residues.

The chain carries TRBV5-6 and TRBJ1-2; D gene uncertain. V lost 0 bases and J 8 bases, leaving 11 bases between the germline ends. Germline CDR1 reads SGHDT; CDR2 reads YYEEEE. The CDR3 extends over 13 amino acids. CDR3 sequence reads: CASSLGTLGGYTF. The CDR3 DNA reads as TGTGCCAGCAGCTTGGGGACCTTAGGGGGCTACACCTTC.

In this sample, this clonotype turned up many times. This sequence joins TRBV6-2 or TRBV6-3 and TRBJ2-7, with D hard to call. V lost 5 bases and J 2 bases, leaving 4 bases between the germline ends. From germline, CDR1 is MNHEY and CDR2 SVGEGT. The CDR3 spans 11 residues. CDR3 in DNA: TGTGCCAGCAGTAAAACCTACGAGCAGTACTTC. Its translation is CASSKTYEQYF.

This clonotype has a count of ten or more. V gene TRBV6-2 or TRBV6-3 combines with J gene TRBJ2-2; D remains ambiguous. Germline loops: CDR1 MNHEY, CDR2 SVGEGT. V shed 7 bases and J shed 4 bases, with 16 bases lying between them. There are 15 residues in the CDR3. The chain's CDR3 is CASTERDFGTGELFF. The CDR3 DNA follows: TGTGCCAGCACCGAAAGGGATTTTGGCACCGGGGAGCTGTTTTTT.

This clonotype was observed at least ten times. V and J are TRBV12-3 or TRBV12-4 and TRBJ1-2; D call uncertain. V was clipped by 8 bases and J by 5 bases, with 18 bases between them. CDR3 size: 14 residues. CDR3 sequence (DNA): TGTGCCAGCCATCCCCCGGTACAGTTTTATGGCTACACCTTC. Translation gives CASHPPVQFYGYTF.